Here is one T cell receptor beta chain with its context. Its antigen is unknown. The CDR3 has 18 amino acids. Germline V CDR1 and CDR2: SGHDN, FVKESK. Trimming removed 4 bases from V and 3 bases from J, with 22 bases in between. This entry comes from a study of cytomegalovirus exposure and HLA in healthy donors. Broader study findings: Investigators reported 150 to 200 TCR beta chains as tied to cytomegalovirus. Later on, an analysis showed TCR association rates differing by HLA locus, with DRB1 the most and HLA-C the fewest.

Primers included in the PCR were 60 Vbeta and 13 Jbeta primers. Here immunoSEQ multiplex PCR was the method, and the copy in TCRdb shows in-frame clones only, minus some. The table shows tens of thousands of clones, with 78% occurring only once. The rearrangement links TRBV14 to TRBJ1-3; a possible D gene is TRBD1 (5 bases). The sample consisted of PBMCs. The TCR was taken from a male donor in good health and CMV-seropositive. CDR3 loop: CASSPPFFRGTIGNTIYF. In DNA, the CDR3 is TGTGCCAGCAGCCCCCCATTCTTTCGGGGGACCATTGGAAACACCATATATTTT.